The 22 T cell receptor beta chains below were found in one sample sequenced in a study of human versus mouse CDR3 diversity and MHC coevolution. Repertoires were generated with immunoSEQ multiplex PCR, while TCRdb's copy carries only in-frame clones and drops some. In the table there are about 81,000 clones, around 93% of which are singletons. Sequenced material: naive CD4+ T cells from blood. As for subset: CD45RO-negative CD62L-positive naive CD4 T cells. The receptors here all came from a person between 25 and 75 years old in good health.

A single count supports this clone. V gene TRBV5-4 combines with J gene TRBJ1-3; D may be TRBD1 (5 bases). CDR1 and CDR2 from the germline V gene are SGHNT and YYREEE (reference sequence). The ends were cut back, 3 bases at V and 1 base at J, with 11 bases in the middle. The CDR3 is made up of 15 amino acids. CDR3 bases: TGTGCCAGCAGCTGGGGGGGGACTTCTGGAAACACCATATATTTT. The encoded protein is CASSWGGTSGNTIYF.

This chain links TRBV9 with TRBJ2-3, with 7 positions matching TRBD1. The ends lost 3 bases at V and 2 bases at J; junction bases unmatched: 3. The germline gives CDR1 SGDLS, CDR2 YYNGEE. CDR3 length: 14 amino acids. As DNA, the CDR3 is TGTGCCAGCAGCGCTGGGACAGCCACAGATACGCAGTATTTT. Amino acid sequence: CASSAGTATDTQYF.

The chain uses TRBV5-1 and TRBJ2-1; tentative D call: TRBD1 (7 bases). The CDR3 contains 16 residues. V lost 1 base and J lost 3, with 14 bases in between. Looked up from germline, CDR1 is SGHRS and CDR2 is YFSETQ. For the CDR3, the DNA is TGCGCCAGCAGCTTGAGGGGGCAGGGGGGCTACAATGAGCAGTTCTTC. It is translated as CASSLRGQGGYNEQFF.

V is TRBV27 and J is TRBJ2-7; 9 nucleotides line up with TRBD2. CDR1 and CDR2 (germline): MNHEY, SMNVEV (reference sequence). Trimming took 5 bases from V and 2 from J; bases not matched to a gene: 7. The CDR3 consists of 15 residues. The CDR3 loop is CASSPSGRLTYEQYF. Here the CDR3 DNA reads TGTGCCAGCAGTCCCAGCGGGAGGCTTACCTACGAGCAGTACTTC.

This rearrangement joins TRBV13 to TRBJ1-2; TRBD1 aligns across 9 bases. The germline CDR1 and CDR2 sequences are PRHDT and FYEKMQ (reference sequence). The V gene end was trimmed by 5 bases and the J gene end by 7 bases; junction bases not matched to a gene: 8. This CDR3 contains 14 residues. DNA of the CDR3: TGTGCCAGCAGCGTACAGGGGGCTAACGGTGGCTACACCTTC. Translation: CASSVQGANGGYTF.

The rearrangement joins TRBV7-2 to TRBJ1-6; tentative D call: TRBD1 (6 bases). Per germline, CDR1 SGHTA and CDR2 FQGNSA. The CDR3 contains 14 residues. V was cut by 5 bases and J by 7 bases, with 12 bases left in between. Here the CDR3 reads CASSTGQSNSPLHF. CDR3 nucleotide sequence: TGTGCCAGCAGCACGGGACAAAGCAATTCACCCCTCCACTTT.

V is TRBV7-6 and J is TRBJ2-1, with TRBD2 matching over 12 bases. This CDR3 is built from 17 residues. Per germline, CDR1 SGHVS and CDR2 FNYEAQ. The J segment lost 6 bases and the V segment lost 1 base, leaving 7 bases of the junction unmatched. The DNA for the CDR3 is TGTGCCAGCAGCTTAGGAGCGACTAGCGGGAGATCCAATGAGCAGTTCTTC. Its protein product is CASSLGATSGRSNEQFF.

The rearrangement links TRBV18 to TRBJ1-1; 7 bases agree with TRBD1. Looked up from germline, CDR1 is KGHSH and CDR2 is LQKENI. CDR3 length: 14 residues. V dropped 5 bases and J dropped 4; count of bases not matched to a gene: 7. The chain's CDR3 is CASSARGVGTEAFF. CDR3 sequence (DNA): TGTGCCAGCTCAGCCAGGGGGGTCGGCACTGAAGCTTTCTTT.

This chain connects TRBV19 to TRBJ2-5; D is possibly TRBD1 (7 bases). Germline loops: CDR1 LNHDA, CDR2 SQIVND (reference sequence). The CDR3 is 15 residues long. Trimming stripped 3 bases from V and 4 bases from J, with 15 bases between. CDR3: CASSMGGQTRETQYF. CDR3 nucleotide sequence: TGTGCCAGTAGTATGGGGGGACAGACACGAGAGACCCAGTACTTC.

The chain joins TRBV28 to TRBJ2-7; D may be TRBD2 (6 bases). The CDR3 runs 12 residues. CDR1 is MDHEN, CDR2 SYDVKM, per germline. V lost 5 bases, J lost 3 bases, and 8 bases lay in between. The DNA of the CDR3 is TGTGCCAGCAGTAGGGACTTCTACGAGCAGTACTTC. Protein product: CASSRDFYEQYF.

The chain joins TRBV6-4 to TRBJ2-1, with 9 bases matching TRBD1. CDR3 length equals 14 residues. J was trimmed by 7 bases and V by 6 bases; bases with no gene match: 7. Germline CDR1 MRHNA, CDR2 SNTAGT. The DNA for the CDR3 is TGTGCCAGCAGCCGAGGACAGGGGTGGAATGAGCAGTTCTTC. It is translated as CASSRGQGWNEQFF.

V and J are TRBV18 and TRBJ1-6, with TRBD1 matching 8 bases. Germline CDR1 and CDR2: KGHSH and LQKENI. V lost 3 bases, J lost 7 bases, and 5 bases stayed unmatched. CDR3 length: 15 residues. The CDR3 coding sequence is TGTGCCAGCTCACCTTTGGACAGGGTCAATTCACCCCTCCACTTT. As protein: CASSPLDRVNSPLHF.

V is TRBV27 and J is TRBJ2-7; 10 nucleotides match TRBD1. The CDR3 spans 13 residues. V lost 8 bases to trimming and J lost 3 bases; unmatched junction nucleotides: 4. The germline gives CDR1 MNHEY, CDR2 SMNVEV (reference sequence). The CDR3 reads CASAGQGFYEQYF. The DNA of the CDR3 is TGTGCCAGCGCGGGACAGGGGTTCTACGAGCAGTACTTC.

The V and J genes are TRBV7-3 and TRBJ2-7; D may be TRBD1 (6 bases). In germline, CDR1 is SGHTA, CDR2 FQGTGA. The V gene lost 4 bases and the J gene lost 3 bases, with 16 bases spanning the gap. The CDR3 length is 15 residues. The CDR3 nucleotides read TGTGCCAGCAGCTCTGGGGCAGGGGCAGGCTACGAGCAGTACTTC. Translated: CASSSGAGAGYEQYF.

The gene calls are TRBV2 and TRBJ1-3; weak D call: TRBD1 (6 bases). V was cut by 6 bases and J by 2 bases, with 8 bases left in between. CDR3 size: 13 residues. The V gene's germline CDR1 is SNHLY and CDR2 FYNNEI. This chain's CDR3 is CASRQGTGNTIYF. The CDR3 DNA is TGTGCCAGCAGACAGGGTACTGGAAACACCATATATTTT.

This rearrangement joins TRBV18 to TRBJ2-3; 12 bases are a match to TRBD2. V lost 3 bases to trimming and J lost 2 bases; unmatched junction nucleotides: 3. Germline-derived CDR1 and CDR2 are KGHSH and LQKENI. The CDR3 has 16 amino acids. In nucleotides, the CDR3 is TGTGCCAGCTCACCCCGACTAGCGGGGGCCACAGATACGCAGTATTTT. Its translation is CASSPRLAGATDTQYF.

CDR3 region: CASAPGGARILTPEAFF. CDR3 nucleotide sequence: TGTGCCAGCGCCCCGGGCGGGGCCCGGATTCTGACGCCGGAAGCTTTCTTT. The rearrangement joins TRBV5-4 to TRBJ1-1; D might be TRBD1 (5 bases). The germline CDR1 and CDR2 sequences are SGHNT and YYREEE (reference sequence). V dropped 7 bases and J dropped 8 bases, with 30 bases sitting between them. The CDR3 has 17 amino acids.

V gene TRBV7-3 combines with J gene TRBJ2-2; 8 nucleotides match TRBD2. Looked up from germline, CDR1 is SGHTA and CDR2 is FQGTGA. V trimming: 2 bases; J trimming: 1 base; junction bases outside the gene matches: 0. This CDR3 is built from 15 residues. The DNA of the CDR3 is TGTGCCAGCAGCTTAGCGGGAGGGAACACCGGGGAGCTGTTTTTT. Its protein is CASSLAGGNTGELFF.

The J gene is TRBJ2-7, the V gene TRBV28; TRBD2 matches at 12 bases. CDR1 MDHEN and CDR2 SYDVKM come from the germline V gene. J lost 5 bases, V lost 6 bases, and 11 bases had no gene match. This CDR3 spans 16 amino acids. CDR3 in DNA: TGTGCCAGCAGCTCCCCCTCTAGCGGGAGGGCCAACGAGCAGTACTTC. Translation gives CASSSPSSGRANEQYF.

V and J are TRBV7-8 and TRBJ1-6; TRBD1 aligns across 12 bases. Germline V gene lookup returns CDR1 SGHVS and CDR2 FQNEAQ. The CDR3 contains 14 residues. Trimming took 5 bases from V and 9 from J; bases not matched to a gene: 2. The CDR3 DNA reads as TGTGCCAGCAGCACGGGACAGGGGGCTTCACCCCTCCACTTT. Amino acid sequence: CASSTGQGASPLHF.

This chain uses TRBV7-2 with TRBJ2-2; 8 positions match TRBD1. Germline CDR1 SGHTA, CDR2 FQGNSA. The CDR3 spans 14 residues. V was clipped by 3 bases and J by 7 bases; unmatched bases: 4. CDR3 DNA: TGTGCCAGCAGCTTTCAGGGGGCTGGCGGGGAGCTGTTTTTT. It yields the protein CASSFQGAGGELFF.

Only one count was recorded for this clone. The J gene is TRBJ2-7, the V gene TRBV7-3, with D perhaps TRBD2 (6 bases). Trimming stripped 6 bases from V and 0 bases from J, with 15 bases between. Looked up from germline, CDR1 is SGHTA and CDR2 is FQGTGA. The CDR3 is 15 residues long. This chain's CDR3 is CASSPVSGSSYEQYF. CDR3 in DNA: TGTGCCAGCAGTCCCGTTAGCGGTAGCTCCTACGAGCAGTACTTC.